This note documents a single TCR beta chain sequence. In the authors' methods: Nucleated cell counts were estimated from reference gene primer amplification. Repertoires were generated with immunoSEQ multiplex PCR, while TCRdb's copy carries only in-frame clones and drops some. V, J and clone size derive from that table, while D and trimming were established from the DNA sequence. The table lists approximately 160,000 clones, under 90% of them singletons. This CDR3 contains 13 residues. The V gene's germline CDR1 is KGHDR and CDR2 SFDVKD. Trimming removed 9 bases from V and 4 bases from J, with 11 bases in between. This entry belongs to a study of blood T cell repertoires in COVID-19. Study information: Samples came from the United States, Italy and Spain, spanning acute and convalescent COVID-19. Sources were T cells, B-cell-depleted T cells, or PBMCs; the material itself was cDNA or gDNA.

The TCR comes from a woman at least 80 years old with acute or convalescent COVID-19. Sequenced material: peripheral blood. The chain joins TRBV24-1 to TRBJ2-2; D remains unclear. In DNA, the CDR3 is TGTGCCACCCAGGCGCTTAGCACCGGGGAGCTGTTTTTT. It specifies CATQALSTGELFF.